This T cell receptor beta chain was identified during a study of blood T cell repertoires in COVID-19. As for the study in general: Sites in the United States, Italy and Spain provided acute and convalescent COVID-19 samples. In each case, the material was cDNA or gDNA derived from T cells, B-cell-depleted T cells, or PBMCs.

This CDR3 has 12 residues. V lost 6 bases and J 5 bases, leaving 10 bases between the germline ends. How the authors handled the data: By means of reference gene primer amplification, nucleated cell counts were estimated. Profiled with immunoSEQ multiplex PCR; TCRdb holds only in-frame clones, not every one. V and J calls plus clone size are reproduced from that table; the DNA served to infer D and trimming. The sample lists around 150,000 clones, around 74% occurring once. The gene calls are TRBV12-3 or TRBV12-4 and TRBJ1-2, with D perhaps TRBD1 (5 bases). This clonotype originated in a woman of 80 years or more with acute or convalescent COVID-19. Sequencing was carried out using peripheral blood. The CDR3 nucleotides are TGTGCCAGCAGACCCGCAGGGTATGGCTACACCTTC. Its translation: CASRPAGYGYTF.